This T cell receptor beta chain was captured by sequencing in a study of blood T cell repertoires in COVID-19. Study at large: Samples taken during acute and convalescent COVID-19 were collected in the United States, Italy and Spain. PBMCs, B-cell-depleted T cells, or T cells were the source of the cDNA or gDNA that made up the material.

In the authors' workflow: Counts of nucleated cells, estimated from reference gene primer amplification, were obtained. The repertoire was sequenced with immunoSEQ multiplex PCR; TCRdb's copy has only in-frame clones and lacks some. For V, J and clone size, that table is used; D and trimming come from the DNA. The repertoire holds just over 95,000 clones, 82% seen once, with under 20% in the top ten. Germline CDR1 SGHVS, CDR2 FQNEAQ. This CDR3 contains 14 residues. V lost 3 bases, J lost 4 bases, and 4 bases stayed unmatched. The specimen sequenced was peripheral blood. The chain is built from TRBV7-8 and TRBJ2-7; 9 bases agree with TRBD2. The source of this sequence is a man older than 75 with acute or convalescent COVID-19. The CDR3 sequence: CASSFSGGPYEQYF. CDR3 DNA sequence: TGTGCCAGCAGCTTTAGCGGGGGACCATACGAGCAGTACTTC.